One sample yielded the 25 T cell receptor beta chains listed below, sequenced in a study of control samples from healthy donors and cancer patients (dated by TCRdb to the early 2020s). Library preparation was by the immunoSEQ multiplex PCR assay. TCRdb took this table from immuneACCESS and kept in-frame rearrangements with V and J called. Such tables lack part of the clones; where checked against another copy, unresolved V genes explain under half of the gap, and the rest is unexplained. This sample comprises around 120,000 clones, around 87% of them detected only once. Of the sample, 7% to 10% is held by the ten largest clones. Sequenced input: blood. These receptors originate from a man between 40 and 49 years old in good health.

The CDR3 DNA follows: TGTGCCTGGAGTCTTGAGCGAACCAACTATGGCTACACCTTC. Protein sequence: CAWSLERTNYGYTF. The rearrangement uses TRBV30 and TRBJ1-2, with D unclear. V was shortened by 2 bases and J by 2 bases, with 12 bases between the two germline ends. The germline CDR1 and CDR2 sequences are GTSNPN and SVGIG (reference sequence). The CDR3 sequence is 14 residues long.

The chain links TRBV2 to TRBJ2-1; 7 bases agree with TRBD1. V lost 7 bases to trimming and J lost 6 bases; unmatched junction nucleotides: 12. The germline V gene encodes CDR1 SNHLY and CDR2 FYNNEI. This CDR3 region has 15 residues. The CDR3 DNA is TGTGCCAGCAAGGTTTTTGCAGGGGGTGCCAATGAGCAGTTCTTC. Translation gives CASKVFAGGANEQFF.

The genes are TRBV29-1 and TRBJ1-1; the match to TRBD1 covers 9 bases. The germline V gene encodes CDR1 SQVTM and CDR2 ANQGSEA. This CDR3 has 12 residues. Germline trimming cut 5 bases from V and 6 bases from J; bases unmatched to any gene: 4. The chain's CDR3 is CSVLRTGAEAFF. CDR3 bases: TGCAGCGTTCTGAGGACAGGGGCTGAAGCTTTCTTT.

V gene TRBV29-1 combines with J gene TRBJ2-7; D might be TRBD1 (5 bases). The CDR3 length is 13 residues. Per the germline V gene, CDR1 is SQVTM and CDR2 is ANQGSEA. Trimming left V 2 bases short and J 7 bases short, with 15 bases between. The CDR3 sequence: CSVERQGRVEQYF. The CDR3 bases are TGCAGCGTTGAAAGGCAGGGCCGGGTTGAGCAGTACTTC.

The chain combines TRBV29-1 with TRBJ2-3, with 12 bases that match TRBD1. The CDR3 runs 15 residues. Germline loops: CDR1 SQVTM, CDR2 ANQGSEA. V trimming: 5 bases; J trimming: 5 bases; junction bases outside the gene matches: 8. The CDR3 DNA reads as TGCAGCGTTCCCGGGACAGGGGGCTTGGGAGATACGCAGTATTTT. Amino acid sequence: CSVPGTGGLGDTQYF.

The rearrangement uses TRBV6-1 and TRBJ2-7; D gene ambiguous. The CDR3 loop spans 12 amino acids. The germline V and J ends were trimmed by 1 base and 5 bases, with 6 bases remaining between them. Per germline, CDR1 MNHNS and CDR2 SASEGT. The DNA for the CDR3 is TGTGCCAGCAGTGAAGGTACAAACGAGCAGTACTTC. Its translation is CASSEGTNEQYF.

This chain links TRBV19 with TRBJ2-4, with 9 bases that match TRBD1. CDR3 length: 14 amino acids. After removal of 8 bases from V and 7 bases from J, the junction contained 9 bases not matched to a gene. Germline CDR1 is LNHDA and CDR2 is SQIVND (reference sequence). As DNA, the CDR3 is TGTGCCAGTCGCCCGGGACAGGGTGGTAACATTCAGTACTTC. It codes for CASRPGQGGNIQYF.

The chain joins TRBV11-3 to TRBJ1-1; D remains unclear. The germline V gene encodes CDR1 SGHNT and CDR2 YENEEA. V lost 4 bases and J lost 0, with 12 bases in between. The CDR3 contains 15 residues. The CDR3 spells CASSSLGRMNTEAFF. CDR3 nucleotides: TGTGCCAGCAGCTCCCTGGGCCGGATGAACACTGAAGCTTTCTTT.

The rearrangement links TRBV5-1 to TRBJ2-2; TRBD1 is a possible D gene (6 bases). V was trimmed by 4 bases and J by 0 bases, leaving 13 bases between them. The germline V gene encodes CDR1 SGHRS and CDR2 YFSETQ. The CDR3 consists of 16 residues. The CDR3 nucleotides read TGCGCCAGCAGCCCTGTTGGGACATCGAACACCGGGGAGCTGTTTTTT. Translation: CASSPVGTSNTGELFF.

The chain carries TRBV18 and TRBJ2-3, with D hard to call. Germline-derived CDR1 and CDR2 are KGHSH and LQKENI. This CDR3 region has 14 residues. The ends were cut back, 6 bases at V and 4 bases at J, with 14 bases in the middle. CDR3 sequence: CASSPYDVADTQYF. CDR3 coding DNA: TGTGCCAGCTCTCCCTACGACGTTGCAGATACGCAGTATTTT.

The chain carries TRBV7-8 and TRBJ1-6; TRBD1 might be the D (5 bases). The CDR3 extends over 18 amino acids. Trimming shortened V by 4 bases and J by 0 bases, and 16 bases separated the two germline ends. From germline, CDR1 is SGHVS and CDR2 FQNEAQ. CDR3: CASSSYAGPGSYNSPLHF. The CDR3 region has the DNA TGTGCCAGCAGCTCATATGCGGGGCCGGGCTCCTATAATTCACCCCTCCACTTT.

This chain uses TRBV25-1 with TRBJ2-5; 8 bases line up with TRBD2. CDR3 length equals 15 residues. Germline lookup yields CDR1 MGHDK and CDR2 SYGVNS. V shed 5 bases and J 5 bases; nucleotides not matched to a gene: 10. CDR3 coding DNA: TGTGCCAGCAGTCCCCGGGGACTAGAAGCGGAGACCCAGTACTTC. This encodes CASSPRGLEAETQYF.

The V gene is TRBV19, the J gene TRBJ1-1; 10 nucleotides align to TRBD1. The CDR3 totals 15 residues. V was pared by 7 bases and J by 7 bases, with 12 bases of the junction left unmatched. Per germline, CDR1 LNHDA and CDR2 SQIVND (reference sequence). The DNA for the CDR3 is TGTGCCAGTAACCTTCCGGGACAGGGGTCGGGTGAAGCTTTCTTT. Its protein is CASNLPGQGSGEAFF.

V is TRBV12-3 or TRBV12-4 and J is TRBJ2-5; D is undetermined. This CDR3 is 11 amino acids long. With 6 bases removed from V and 8 bases from J, the gap between germline ends came to 10 bases. The DNA for the CDR3 is TGTGCCAGCAGCGGACGATCTACCCAGTACTTC. Its translation: CASSGRSTQYF.

The chain carries TRBV29-1 and TRBJ2-1; D may be TRBD1 (7 bases). Germline lookup yields CDR1 SQVTM and CDR2 ANQGSEA. The CDR3 spans 12 residues. The germline V and J ends were trimmed by 7 bases and 8 bases, with 15 bases remaining between them. CDR3 nucleotides: TGCAGCGGGCGGGGACAGATTGATGAGCAGTTCTTC. This sequence encodes CSGRGQIDEQFF.

The CDR3 loop is CASSPPPLNYGYTF. The CDR3 DNA sequence: TGTGCCAGCTCACCACCGCCTCTCAACTATGGCTACACCTTC. The V call is TRBV18, the J call TRBJ1-2; D unresolved. There are 14 residues in the CDR3. The V gene's germline CDR1 is KGHSH and CDR2 LQKENI. Trimming pared 0 bases from V and 2 bases from J, leaving 7 bases between.

The chain couples TRBV30 to TRBJ2-3; possibly TRBD1 for D (6 bases). V shed 5 bases and J shed 0 bases, with 9 bases lying between them. The CDR3 has 13 amino acids. Germline values: CDR1 GTSNPN, CDR2 SVGIG (reference sequence). The CDR3 is CAWRQASTDTQYF. DNA for the CDR3: TGTGCCTGGCGACAGGCTAGCACAGATACGCAGTATTTT.

The chain carries TRBV4-1 and TRBJ2-1; a possible D gene is TRBD2 (5 bases). V dropped 10 bases and J dropped 7 bases, with 20 bases sitting between them. From germline, CDR1 is MGHRA and CDR2 YSYEKL. The CDR3 consists of 14 residues. The CDR3 DNA follows: TGCGCCACAACAGCGGCCGAGCCACGGAATGAGCAGTTCTTC. This gives the protein CATTAAEPRNEQFF.

The chain has TRBV5-1 and TRBJ1-4; D gene uncertain. The CDR3 runs 13 residues. Germline V gives CDR1 SGHRS, CDR2 YFSETQ. Trimming shortened V by 1 base and J by 8 bases, and 9 bases separated the two germline ends. Here the CDR3 DNA reads TGCGCCAGCAGCTTGCCGGACCTCGAAAAACTGTTTTTT. Translating gives CASSLPDLEKLFF.

The CDR3 DNA sequence: TGTGCCAGCAGCGAGGGGGGGAGCCGCTACTACAATGAGCAGTTCTTC. It is translated as CASSEGGSRYYNEQFF. The rearrangement joins TRBV7-6 to TRBJ2-1, with a weak D call TRBD2 (7 bases). The CDR3 loop spans 16 amino acids. The V and J ends lost 5 bases and 3 bases respectively, with 17 bases between them. CDR1 and CDR2 (germline): SGHVS, FNYEAQ.

The chain recombines TRBV18 with TRBJ1-1, with a weak D call TRBD1 (6 bases). The CDR3 is 14 residues long. Germline V lookup: CDR1 KGHSH, CDR2 LQKENI. The V gene lost 3 bases and the J gene lost 5 bases, with 13 bases spanning the gap. The CDR3 DNA is TGTGCCAGCTCACCCCGGACAGAAATTACTGAAGCTTTCTTT. Residues: CASSPRTEITEAFF.

The chain uses TRBV10-3 and TRBJ2-3; 10 bases are a match to TRBD1. V lost 5 bases and J lost 1; bases outside the gene matches: 6. The V gene's germline CDR1 is ENHRY and CDR2 SYGVKD. The CDR3 has 16 amino acids. The CDR3 region has the DNA TGTGCCATCAGTAAGGGACAGGGGATGGGCACAGATACGCAGTATTTT. It codes for CAISKGQGMGTDTQYF.

The chain's CDR3 is CASSERRAGETQYF. CDR3 DNA: TGTGCCAGCAGTGAACGGAGGGCCGGTGAGACCCAGTACTTC. The chain employs TRBV2 and TRBJ2-5; a weak D match, TRBD2 (6 bases). V lost 2 bases, J lost 5 bases, and 12 bases lay in between. The germline V gene has CDR1 SNHLY and CDR2 FYNNEI. The CDR3 sequence is 14 residues long.

The chain recombines TRBV24-1 with TRBJ2-4; D might be TRBD1 or TRBD2, each matching 5 bases. V dropped 9 bases and J dropped 4 bases, with 15 bases sitting between them. Germline V lookup: CDR1 KGHDR, CDR2 SFDVKD. This CDR3 has 14 amino acids. The CDR3 spells CATGPRDRKNIQYF. CDR3 DNA: TGTGCCACCGGCCCCCGGGACCGAAAAAACATTCAGTACTTC.

The chain carries TRBV24-1 and TRBJ1-4; D is unclear. The CDR3 contains 13 residues. The V gene's germline CDR1 is KGHDR and CDR2 SFDVKD. V lost 5 bases, J lost 7 bases, and 10 bases lay in between. As DNA, the CDR3 is TGTGCCACCAGTGCTGGGGTGGGTGAAAAACTGTTTTTT. Encoded protein: CATSAGVGEKLFF.